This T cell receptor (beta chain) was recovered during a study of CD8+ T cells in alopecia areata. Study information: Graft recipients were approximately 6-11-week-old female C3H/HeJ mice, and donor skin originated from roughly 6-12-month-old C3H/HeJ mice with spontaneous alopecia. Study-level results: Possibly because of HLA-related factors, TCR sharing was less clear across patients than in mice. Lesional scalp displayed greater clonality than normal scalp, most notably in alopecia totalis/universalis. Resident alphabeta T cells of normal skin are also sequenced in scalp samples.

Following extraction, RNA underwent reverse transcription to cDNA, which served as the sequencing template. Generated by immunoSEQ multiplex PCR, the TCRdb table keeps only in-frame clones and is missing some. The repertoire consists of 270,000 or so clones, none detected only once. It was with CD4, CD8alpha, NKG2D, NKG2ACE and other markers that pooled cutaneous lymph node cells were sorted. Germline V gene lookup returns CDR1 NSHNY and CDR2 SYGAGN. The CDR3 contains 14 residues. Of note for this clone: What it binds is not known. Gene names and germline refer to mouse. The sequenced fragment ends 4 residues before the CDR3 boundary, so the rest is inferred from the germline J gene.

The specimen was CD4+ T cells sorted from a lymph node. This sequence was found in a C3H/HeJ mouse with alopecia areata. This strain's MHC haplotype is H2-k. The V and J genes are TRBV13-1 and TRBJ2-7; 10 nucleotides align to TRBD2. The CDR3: CASSGTGGGDEQYF. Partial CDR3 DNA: TGTGCCAGCAGTGGGACTGGGGGAGGGGAT.